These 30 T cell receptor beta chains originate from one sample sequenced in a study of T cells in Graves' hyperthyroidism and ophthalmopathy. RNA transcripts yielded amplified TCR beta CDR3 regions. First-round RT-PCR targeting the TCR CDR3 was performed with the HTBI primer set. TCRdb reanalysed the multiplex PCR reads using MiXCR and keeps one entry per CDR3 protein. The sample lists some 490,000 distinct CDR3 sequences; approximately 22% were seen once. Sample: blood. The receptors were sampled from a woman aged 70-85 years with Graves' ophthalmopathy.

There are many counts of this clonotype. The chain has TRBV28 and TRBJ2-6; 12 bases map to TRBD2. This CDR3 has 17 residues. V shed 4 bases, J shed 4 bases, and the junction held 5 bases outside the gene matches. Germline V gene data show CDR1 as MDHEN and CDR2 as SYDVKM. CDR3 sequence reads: CASSSSGRALGANVLTF. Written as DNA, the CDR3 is TGTGCCAGCAGTTCTAGCGGGAGGGCGCTCGGGGCCAACGTCCTGACTTTC.

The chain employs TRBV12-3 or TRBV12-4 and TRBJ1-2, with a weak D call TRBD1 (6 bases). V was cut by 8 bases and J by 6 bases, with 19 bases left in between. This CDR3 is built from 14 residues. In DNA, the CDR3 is TGTGCCAGCTGCCCGTTCCGGGGGCCGGATGGCTACACCTTC. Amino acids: CASCPFRGPDGYTF.

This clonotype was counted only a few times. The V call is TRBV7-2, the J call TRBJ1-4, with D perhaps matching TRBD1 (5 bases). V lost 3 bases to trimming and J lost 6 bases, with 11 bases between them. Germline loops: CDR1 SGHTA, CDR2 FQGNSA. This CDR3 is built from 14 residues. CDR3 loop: CASSFWGVDEKLFF. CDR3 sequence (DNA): TGTGCCAGCAGCTTCTGGGGGGTGGATGAAAAACTGTTTTTT. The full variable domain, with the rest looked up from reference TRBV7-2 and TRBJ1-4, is GAGVSQSPSNKVTEKGKDVELRCDPISGHTALYWYRQSLGQGLEFLIYFQGNSAPDKSGLPSDRFSAERTGGSVSTLTIQRTQQEDSAVYLCASSFWGVDEKLFFGSGTQLSVL.

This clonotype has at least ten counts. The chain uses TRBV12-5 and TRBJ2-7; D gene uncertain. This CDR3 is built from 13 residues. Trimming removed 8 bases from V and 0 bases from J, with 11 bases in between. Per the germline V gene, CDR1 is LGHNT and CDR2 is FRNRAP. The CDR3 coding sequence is TGTGCTAGTTCTAACTCGGGCTCCTACGAGCAGTACTTC. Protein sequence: CASSNSGSYEQYF.

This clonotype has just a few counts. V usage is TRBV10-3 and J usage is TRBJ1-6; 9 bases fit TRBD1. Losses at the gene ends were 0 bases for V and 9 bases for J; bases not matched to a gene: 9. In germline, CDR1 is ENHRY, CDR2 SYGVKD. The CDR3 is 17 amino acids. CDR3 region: CAISESPGTGFSSPLHF. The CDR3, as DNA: TGTGCCATCAGTGAGTCCCCCGGGACAGGGTTCAGTTCACCCCTCCACTTT.

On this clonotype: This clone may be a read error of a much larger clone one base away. The CDR3 DNA follows: TGTGCCAGCAGCTTATTAAGTAATGTGGGCGAGCAGTACTTC. As protein: CASSLLSNVGEQYF. The chain joins TRBV11-2 to TRBJ2-7; no firm D call. The CDR3 has 14 residues. V lost 2 bases to trimming and J lost 6 bases, with 14 bases between them. From germline, CDR1 is SGHAT and CDR2 FQNNGV.

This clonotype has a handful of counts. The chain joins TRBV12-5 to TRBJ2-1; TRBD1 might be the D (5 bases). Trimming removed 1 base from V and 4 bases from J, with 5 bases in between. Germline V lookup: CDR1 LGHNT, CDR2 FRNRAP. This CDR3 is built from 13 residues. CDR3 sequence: CASGLDRYNEQFF. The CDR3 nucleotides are TGTGCTAGTGGTTTGGACAGGTACAATGAGCAGTTCTTC.

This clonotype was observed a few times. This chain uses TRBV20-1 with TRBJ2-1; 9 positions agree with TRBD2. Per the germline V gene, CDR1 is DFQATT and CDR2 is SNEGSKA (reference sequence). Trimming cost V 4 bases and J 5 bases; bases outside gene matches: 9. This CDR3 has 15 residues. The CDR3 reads CSAIPPLAGNNEQFF. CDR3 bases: TGCAGTGCTATTCCACCGCTAGCGGGAAACAATGAGCAGTTCTTC.

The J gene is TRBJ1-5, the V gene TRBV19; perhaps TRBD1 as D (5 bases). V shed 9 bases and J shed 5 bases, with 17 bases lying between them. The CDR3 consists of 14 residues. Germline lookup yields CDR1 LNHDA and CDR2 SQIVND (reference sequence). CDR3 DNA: TGTGCCAGCCGGACGGTGGAACAGGATCAGCCCCAGCATTTT. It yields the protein CASRTVEQDQPQHF. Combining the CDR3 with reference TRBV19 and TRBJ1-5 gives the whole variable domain DGGITQSPKYLFRKEGQNVTLSCEQNLNHDAMYWYRQDPGQGLRLIYYSQIVNDFQKGDIAEGYSVSREKKESFPLTVTSAQKNPTAFYLCASRTVEQDQPQHFGDGTRLSIL.

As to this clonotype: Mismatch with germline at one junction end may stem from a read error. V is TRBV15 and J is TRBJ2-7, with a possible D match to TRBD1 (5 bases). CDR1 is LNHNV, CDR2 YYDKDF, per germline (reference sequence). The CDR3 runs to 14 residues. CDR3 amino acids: CATSRGQNSHEQYF. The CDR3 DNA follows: TGTGCCACCAGCAGAGGACAGAACTCCCACGAGCAGTACTTC. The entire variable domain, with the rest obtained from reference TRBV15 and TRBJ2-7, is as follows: DAMVIQNPRYQVTQFGKPVTLSCSQTLNHNVMYWYQQKSSQAPKLLFHYYDKDFNNEADTPDNFQSRRPNTSFCFLDIRSPGLGDTAMYLCATSRGQNSHEQYFGPGTRLTVT.

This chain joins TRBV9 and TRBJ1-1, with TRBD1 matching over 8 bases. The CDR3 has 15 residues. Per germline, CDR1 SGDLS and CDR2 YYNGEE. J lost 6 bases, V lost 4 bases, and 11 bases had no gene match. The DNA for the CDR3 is TGTGCCAGCAGCATAATGGGACAGGAGAGCGCTGAAGCTTTCTTT. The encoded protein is CASSIMGQESAEAFF.

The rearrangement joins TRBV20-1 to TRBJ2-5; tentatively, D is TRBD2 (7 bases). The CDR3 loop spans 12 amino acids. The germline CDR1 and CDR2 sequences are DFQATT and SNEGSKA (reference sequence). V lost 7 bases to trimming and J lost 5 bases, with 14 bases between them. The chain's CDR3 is CSGGEGGETQYF. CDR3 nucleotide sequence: TGCAGTGGGGGGGAGGGGGGCGAGACCCAGTACTTC.

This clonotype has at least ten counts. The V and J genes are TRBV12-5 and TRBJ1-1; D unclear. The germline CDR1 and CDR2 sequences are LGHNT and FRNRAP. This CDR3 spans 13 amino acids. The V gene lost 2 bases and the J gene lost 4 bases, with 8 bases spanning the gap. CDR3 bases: TGTGCTAGTGGTTTGAACAGCCCCACTGAAGCTTTCTTT. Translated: CASGLNSPTEAFF.

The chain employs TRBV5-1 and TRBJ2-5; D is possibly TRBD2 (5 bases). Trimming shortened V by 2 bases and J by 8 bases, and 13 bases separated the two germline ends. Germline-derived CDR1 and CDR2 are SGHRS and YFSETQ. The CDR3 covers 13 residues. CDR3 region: CASSLREGGTQYF. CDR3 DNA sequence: TGCGCCAGCAGCTTAAGGGAAGGAGGAACCCAGTACTTC.

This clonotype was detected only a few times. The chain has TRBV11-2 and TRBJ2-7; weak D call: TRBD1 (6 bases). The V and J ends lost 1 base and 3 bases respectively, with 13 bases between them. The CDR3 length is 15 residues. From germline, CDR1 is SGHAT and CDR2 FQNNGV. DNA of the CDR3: TGTGCCAGCAGCTTAGTGGCAGGGGTAATCTACGAGCAGTACTTC. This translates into CASSLVAGVIYEQYF.

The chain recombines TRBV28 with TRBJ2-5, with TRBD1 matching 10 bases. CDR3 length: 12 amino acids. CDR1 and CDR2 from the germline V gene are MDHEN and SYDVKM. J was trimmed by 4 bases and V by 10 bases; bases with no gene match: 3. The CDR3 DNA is TGTGCCATCCGGACAGGGGGAGAGACCCAGTACTTC. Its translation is CAIRTGGETQYF.

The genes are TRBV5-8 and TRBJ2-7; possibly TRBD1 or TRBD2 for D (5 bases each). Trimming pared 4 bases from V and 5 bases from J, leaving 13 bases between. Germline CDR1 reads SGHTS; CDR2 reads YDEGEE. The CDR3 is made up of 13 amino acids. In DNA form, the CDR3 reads TGTGCCAGCAGCAACCAACGGGACGACGAGCAGTACTTC. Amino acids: CASSNQRDDEQYF.

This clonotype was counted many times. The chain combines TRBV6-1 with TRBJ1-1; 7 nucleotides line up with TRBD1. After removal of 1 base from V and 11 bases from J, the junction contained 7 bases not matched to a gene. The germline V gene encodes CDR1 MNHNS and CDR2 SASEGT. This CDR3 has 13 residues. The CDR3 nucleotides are TGTGCCAGCAGTGAAGGGACAGGCGTCCGCGCTTTCTTT. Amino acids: CASSEGTGVRAFF.

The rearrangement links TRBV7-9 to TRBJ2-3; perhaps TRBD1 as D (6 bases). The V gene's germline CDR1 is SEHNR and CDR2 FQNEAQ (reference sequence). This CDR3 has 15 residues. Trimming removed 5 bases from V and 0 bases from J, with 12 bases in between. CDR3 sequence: CASSGSGASTDTQYF. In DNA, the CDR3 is TGTGCCAGCAGCGGATCAGGGGCGAGCACAGATACGCAGTATTTT. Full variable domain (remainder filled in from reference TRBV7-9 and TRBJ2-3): DTGVSQNPRHKITKRGQNVTFRCDPISEHNRLYWYRQTLGQGPEFLTYFQNEAQLEKSRLLSDRFSAERPKGSFSTLEIQRTEQGDSAMYLCASSGSGASTDTQYFGPGTRLTVL.

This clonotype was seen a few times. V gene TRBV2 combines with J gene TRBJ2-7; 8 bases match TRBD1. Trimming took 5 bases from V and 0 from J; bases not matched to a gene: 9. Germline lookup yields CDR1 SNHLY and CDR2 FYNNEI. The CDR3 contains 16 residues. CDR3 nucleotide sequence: TGTGCCAGCAGTCCCCTTCGGGACAGGACCTCCTACGAGCAGTACTTC. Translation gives CASSPLRDRTSYEQYF.

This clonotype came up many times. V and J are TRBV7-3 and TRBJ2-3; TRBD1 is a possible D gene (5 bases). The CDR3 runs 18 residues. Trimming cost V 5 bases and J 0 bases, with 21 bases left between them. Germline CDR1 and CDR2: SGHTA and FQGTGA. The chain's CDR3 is CASSRQASRGLSTDTQYF. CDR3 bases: TGTGCCAGCAGCCGCCAAGCAAGTAGGGGTCTTAGCACAGATACGCAGTATTTT.

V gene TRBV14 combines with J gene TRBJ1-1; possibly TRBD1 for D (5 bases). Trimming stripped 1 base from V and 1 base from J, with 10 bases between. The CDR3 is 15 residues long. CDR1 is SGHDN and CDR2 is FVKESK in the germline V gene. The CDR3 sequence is CASSQATGSNTEAFF. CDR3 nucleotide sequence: TGTGCCAGCAGCCAAGCTACAGGTTCGAACACTGAAGCTTTCTTT.

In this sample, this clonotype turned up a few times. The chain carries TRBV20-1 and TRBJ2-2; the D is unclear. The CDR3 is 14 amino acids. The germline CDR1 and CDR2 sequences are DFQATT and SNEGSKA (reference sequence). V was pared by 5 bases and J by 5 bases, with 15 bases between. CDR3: CSADVEQLTGELFF. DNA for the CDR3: TGCAGTGCTGATGTAGAACAGCTTACCGGGGAGCTGTTTTTT.

The CDR3 reads CASSQGLAGLDTQYF. Here the CDR3 DNA reads TGTGCCAGCAGCCAAGGACTAGCGGGATTAGATACGCAGTATTTT. The V gene is TRBV14, the J gene TRBJ2-3; 11 bases are shared with TRBD2. The CDR3 length is 15 residues. V was clipped by 1 base and J by 5 bases; unmatched bases: 2. CDR1 and CDR2 from the germline V gene are SGHDN and FVKESK. The full variable domain, its missing parts supplied by reference TRBV14 and TRBJ2-3, is EAGVTQFPSHSVIEKGQTVTLRCDPISGHDNLYWYRRVMGKEIKFLLHFVKESKQDESGMPNNRFLAERTGGTYSTLKVQPAELEDSGVYFCASSQGLAGLDTQYFGPGTRLTVL.

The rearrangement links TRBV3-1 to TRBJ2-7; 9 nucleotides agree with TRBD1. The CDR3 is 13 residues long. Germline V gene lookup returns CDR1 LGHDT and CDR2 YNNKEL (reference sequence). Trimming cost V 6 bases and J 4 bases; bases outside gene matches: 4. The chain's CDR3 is CASRQGAGYEQYF. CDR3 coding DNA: TGTGCCAGCAGACAGGGGGCCGGGTACGAGCAGTACTTC.

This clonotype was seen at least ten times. CDR3 nucleotides: TGTGCCAGCAGTGAATCAAGCCCCGCTTTTTCCAATGAGCAGTTCTTC. Residues: CASSESSPAFSNEQFF. V gene TRBV2 combines with J gene TRBJ2-1; D gene ambiguous. V gave up 2 bases and J gave up 6 bases, with 17 bases separating them. Looked up from germline, CDR1 is SNHLY and CDR2 is FYNNEI. This CDR3 has 16 residues.

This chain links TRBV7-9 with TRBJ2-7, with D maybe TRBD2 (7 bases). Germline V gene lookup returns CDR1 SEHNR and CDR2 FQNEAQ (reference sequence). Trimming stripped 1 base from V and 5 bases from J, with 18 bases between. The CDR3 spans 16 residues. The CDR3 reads CASSLGGGGTFHEQYF. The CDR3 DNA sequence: TGTGCCAGCAGCTTAGGGGGCGGGGGCACGTTCCACGAGCAGTACTTC.

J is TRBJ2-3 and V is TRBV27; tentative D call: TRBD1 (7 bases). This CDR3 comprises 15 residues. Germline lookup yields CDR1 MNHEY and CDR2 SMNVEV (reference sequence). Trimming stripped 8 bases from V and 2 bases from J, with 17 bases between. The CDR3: CASHYAGQTTDTQYF. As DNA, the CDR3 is TGTGCCAGCCATTACGCGGGACAGACCACAGATACGCAGTATTTT.

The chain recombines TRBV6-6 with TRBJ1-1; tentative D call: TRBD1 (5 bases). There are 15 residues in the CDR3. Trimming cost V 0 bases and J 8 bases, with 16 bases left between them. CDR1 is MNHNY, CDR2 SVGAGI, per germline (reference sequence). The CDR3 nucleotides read TGTGCCAGCAGTTACTCGCCCTGGACAAGGGTCGAAGCTTTCTTT. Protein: CASSYSPWTRVEAFF.

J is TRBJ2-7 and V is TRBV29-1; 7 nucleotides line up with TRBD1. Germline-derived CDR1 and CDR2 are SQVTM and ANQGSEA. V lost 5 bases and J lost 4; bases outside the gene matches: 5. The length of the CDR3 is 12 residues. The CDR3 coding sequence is TGCAGCGTTCGGGACAGAAGATACGAGCAGTACTTC. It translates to CSVRDRRYEQYF.